There are many counts of the clone carrying this T cell receptor beta chain. Building of the TCR beta libraries involved iRepertoire HTBI primers and Arm-PCR of CDR3 regions. One entry per CDR3 protein, called by TCRdb with MiXCR from the multiplex PCR reads. This table has more than 400,000 distinct CDR3 sequences, around 17% appearing once. Described time point: newly diagnosed GD, antithyroid drugs for less than 3 months. PBMC-derived RNA was used for the TCR library. This entry is derived from a study of regulatory T cells in long-lasting Graves disease. Germline V gene data show CDR1 as SGHDN and CDR2 as FVKESK. The length of the CDR3 is 19 residues. The V end lost 3 bases, the J end lost 1 base, and 25 bases lay between the germline ends. These records were also assigned to another study, of T cells in Graves' hyperthyroidism and ophthalmopathy. That source notes: Onset of ophthalmopathy came a median roughly 6 months after the model predicted it.

The receptor comes from a woman aged 30 to 39 with Graves disease. The sample consisted of peripheral blood mononuclear cells (PBMCs), taken at new diagnosis, from a patient treated with antithyroid drugs. The chain joins TRBV14 to TRBJ2-7; a weak D match, TRBD2 (6 bases). The CDR3 sequence: CASSHPLRGSVAGSYEQYF. CDR3 DNA sequence: TGTGCCAGCAGCCACCCTCTGAGAGGGAGCGTGGCGGGATCCTACGAGCAGTACTTC.